These T cell receptor beta chains were read from a single sample in a study of identical twins. TCRdb passed the 5' RACE reads through MiXCR, listing each CDR3 protein once. The table includes about 390,000 distinct CDR3 sequences, roughly 9% detected once. Material for sequencing was naive T cells sorted from blood. All receptors come from a woman aged 45-65 years in good health. The CDR3 runs from the conserved cysteine through the conserved F or W. A D gene is named only where the DNA matches it firmly. Rows may omit the clone size; those that give it use once, few, many or a size class.

j_call: TRBJ2-2
d_call: NA
v_call: TRBV7-7
clone_size: few
cdr3_nt: TGTGCCAGCAGCCTAGCACGGGGCACCGGGGAGCTGTTTTTT
cdr3_aa: CASSLARGTGELFF

j_call: TRBJ2-1
d_call: NA
v_call: TRBV5-5
clone_size: many
cdr3_nt: TGTGCCAGCAGCTCGTTCTGGAGCTCCTACAATGAGCAGTTCTTC
cdr3_aa: CASSSFWSSYNEQFF

j_call: TRBJ1-1
d_call: NA
v_call: TRBV5-1
clone_size: many
cdr3_nt: TGCGCCAGCAGCTTGATCGGGCCCCCAAACACTGAAGCTTTCTTT
cdr3_aa: CASSLIGPPNTEAFF

j_call: TRBJ1-1
d_call: NA
v_call: TRBV12-3/TRBV12-4
clone_size: few
cdr3_nt: TGTGCCAGCAGTTTCCAAACCGGAGGAGCTTTCTTT
cdr3_aa: CASSFQTGGAFF

j_call: TRBJ2-4
d_call: NA
v_call: TRBV25-1
clone_size: NA
cdr3_nt: TGTGCCAGCAGCCCTGGACTCCTGGGCATTCAGTACTTC
cdr3_aa: CASSPGLLGIQYF

j_call: TRBJ2-3
d_call: NA
v_call: TRBV24-1
clone_size: many
cdr3_nt: TGTGCCACCAGTGATCCGGGGAGCACAGATACGCAGTATTTT
cdr3_aa: CATSDPGSTDTQYF

j_call: TRBJ2-3
d_call: NA
v_call: TRBV6-6
clone_size: NA
cdr3_nt: TGTGCCAGCCTCGGGGATACGCAGTATTTT
cdr3_aa: CASLGDTQYF

j_call: TRBJ1-6
d_call: NA
v_call: TRBV11-2
clone_size: NA
cdr3_nt: TGTGCCAGCAGCTTAACCTCGTTACGTTCACCCCTCCACTTT
cdr3_aa: CASSLTSLRSPLHF

j_call: TRBJ1-1
d_call: NA
v_call: TRBV5-1
clone_size: many
cdr3_nt: TGCGCCAGCAGCGACCAGGGTTGGGCTTTGGGACCTGAAGCTTTCTTT
cdr3_aa: CASSDQGWALGPEAFF

j_call: TRBJ2-7
d_call: NA
v_call: TRBV7-9
clone_size: NA
cdr3_nt: TGTGCCAGCAGCCCTAGTGACGGGGGGACAGGCCAAGAGCAGTACTTC
cdr3_aa: CASSPSDGGTGQEQYF

j_call: TRBJ1-5
d_call: NA
v_call: TRBV7-2
clone_size: few
cdr3_nt: TGTGCCAGCAGCTTACCGCAGGGGTCCTGGGGGGATCAGCCCCAGCATTTT
cdr3_aa: CASSLPQGSWGDQPQHF

j_call: TRBJ2-2
d_call: NA
v_call: TRBV6-5
clone_size: few
cdr3_nt: TGTGCCAGCACTTATAGGCCTCTGGGCGGGGAGCTGTTTTTT
cdr3_aa: CASTYRPLGGELFF

j_call: TRBJ2-1
d_call: TRBD2
v_call: TRBV5-5
clone_size: NA
cdr3_nt: TGTGCCAGCAGCTTGGGGCATTGGGCGGGAGAGCTAAGCAATGAGCAGTTCTTC
cdr3_aa: CASSLGHWAGELSNEQFF

j_call: TRBJ2-6
d_call: NA
v_call: TRBV15
clone_size: NA
cdr3_nt: TGTGCCACCAGCAGAGATACAGGGACTGGGGCCAACGTCCTGACTTTC
cdr3_aa: CATSRDTGTGANVLTF

j_call: TRBJ1-1
d_call: TRBD1
v_call: TRBV5-1
clone_size: many
cdr3_nt: TGCGCCAGCAGCCCCGGACAGGGGAGGATGTCGAGATCTGAAGCTTTCTTT
cdr3_aa: CASSPGQGRMSRSEAFF

j_call: TRBJ2-3
d_call: TRBD2
v_call: TRBV12-3/TRBV12-4
clone_size: many
cdr3_nt: TGTGCCAGCAGTCGGGGAGCGGGAGCGGCGACAGATACGCAGTATTTT
cdr3_aa: CASSRGAGAATDTQYF

j_call: TRBJ2-2
d_call: NA
v_call: TRBV24-1
clone_size: NA
cdr3_nt: TGTGCCACCAGTCGTGGAGAGGGGGGGGAGCTGTTTTTT
cdr3_aa: CATSRGEGGELFF